The present T cell receptor beta chain was sequenced within a study of blood T cell repertoires in COVID-19. From germline, CDR1 is WNHNN and CDR2 SYGVQD (reference sequence). Trimming left V 4 bases short and J 0 bases short, with 16 bases between. This CDR3 contains 18 residues. The table came from immunoSEQ multiplex PCR; TCRdb's copy has only in-frame clones and leaves some out. This sample carries 85,000 to 120,000 clones, about four fifths of them seen once, and the ten largest clones take 9.5% to 10%. Source material: peripheral blood. The TCR sequence derives from a middle-aged man with active or convalescent COVID-19. This chain connects TRBV10-1 to TRBJ1-6; no definite D call. CDR3 sequence: CASSGPFVGPSYNSPLHF. The CDR3 DNA is TGCGCCAGCAGTGGGCCCTTCGTTGGTCCCTCCTATAATTCACCCCTCCACTTT.